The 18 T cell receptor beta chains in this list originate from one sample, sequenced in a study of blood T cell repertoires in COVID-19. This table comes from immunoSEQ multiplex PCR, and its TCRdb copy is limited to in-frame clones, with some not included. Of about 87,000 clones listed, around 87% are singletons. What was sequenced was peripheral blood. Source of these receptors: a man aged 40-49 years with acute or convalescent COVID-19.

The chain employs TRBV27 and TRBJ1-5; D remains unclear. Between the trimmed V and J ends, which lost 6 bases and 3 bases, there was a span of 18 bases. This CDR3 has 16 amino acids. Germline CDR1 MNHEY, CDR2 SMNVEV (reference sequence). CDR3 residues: CASSRGRSRNNQPQHF. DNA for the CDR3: TGTGCCAGCAGCCGCGGGCGCTCCCGGAACAATCAGCCCCAGCATTTT.

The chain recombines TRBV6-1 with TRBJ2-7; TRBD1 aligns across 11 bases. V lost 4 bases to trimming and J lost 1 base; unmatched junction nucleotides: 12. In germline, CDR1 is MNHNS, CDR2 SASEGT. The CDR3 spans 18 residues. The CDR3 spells CASSGRKGRDRGSYEQYF. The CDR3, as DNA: TGTGCCAGCAGTGGCCGAAAGGGACGGGACAGGGGGTCCTACGAGCAGTACTTC.

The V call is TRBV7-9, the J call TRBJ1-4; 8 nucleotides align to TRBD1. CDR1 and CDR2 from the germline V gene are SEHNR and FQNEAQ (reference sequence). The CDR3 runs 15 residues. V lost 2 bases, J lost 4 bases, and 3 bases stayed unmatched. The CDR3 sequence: CASSLWTGINEKLFF. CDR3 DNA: TGTGCCAGCAGCTTATGGACAGGGATTAATGAAAAACTGTTTTTT.

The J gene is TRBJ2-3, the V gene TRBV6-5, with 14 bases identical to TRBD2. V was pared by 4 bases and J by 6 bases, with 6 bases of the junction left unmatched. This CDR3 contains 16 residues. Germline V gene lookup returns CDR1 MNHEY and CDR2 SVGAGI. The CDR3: CASSSWTSGGKDTQYF. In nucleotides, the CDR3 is TGTGCCAGCAGTTCCTGGACTAGCGGGGGGAAGGATACGCAGTATTTT.

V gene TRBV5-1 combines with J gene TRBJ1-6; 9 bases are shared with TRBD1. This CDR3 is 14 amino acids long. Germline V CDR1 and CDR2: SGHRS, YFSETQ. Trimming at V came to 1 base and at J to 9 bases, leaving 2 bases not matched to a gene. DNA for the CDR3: TGCGCCAGCAGCTTGACAGGGGGCGGTTCACCCCTCCACTTT. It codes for CASSLTGGGSPLHF.

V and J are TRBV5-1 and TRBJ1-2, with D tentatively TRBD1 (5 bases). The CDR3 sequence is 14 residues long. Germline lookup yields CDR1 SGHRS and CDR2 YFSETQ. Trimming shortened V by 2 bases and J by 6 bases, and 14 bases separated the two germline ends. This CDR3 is CASSFGQGENGYTF. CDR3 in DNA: TGCGCCAGCAGCTTTGGCCAGGGTGAAAATGGCTACACCTTC.

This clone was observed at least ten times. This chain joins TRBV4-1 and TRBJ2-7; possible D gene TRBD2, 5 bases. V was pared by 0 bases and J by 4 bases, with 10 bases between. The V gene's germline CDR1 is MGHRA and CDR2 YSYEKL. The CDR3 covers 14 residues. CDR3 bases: TGCGCCAGCAGCCAAGATTTGCTAGCTTACGAGCAGTACTTC. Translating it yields CASSQDLLAYEQYF.

As DNA, the CDR3 is TGTGCCAGCAGCTCGGAGGACACTGAAGCTTTCTTT. This sequence encodes CASSSEDTEAFF. The rearrangement joins TRBV13 to TRBJ1-1; D unclear. V was shortened by 4 bases and J by 3 bases, with 6 bases between the two germline ends. The germline CDR1 and CDR2 sequences are PRHDT and FYEKMQ (reference sequence). The CDR3 covers 12 residues.

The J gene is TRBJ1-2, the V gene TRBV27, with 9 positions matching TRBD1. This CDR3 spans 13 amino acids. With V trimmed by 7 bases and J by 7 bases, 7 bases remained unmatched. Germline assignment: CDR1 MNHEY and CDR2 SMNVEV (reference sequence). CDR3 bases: TGTGCCAGCACTGGACAGGGGTTAGGTGGCTACACCTTC. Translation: CASTGQGLGGYTF.

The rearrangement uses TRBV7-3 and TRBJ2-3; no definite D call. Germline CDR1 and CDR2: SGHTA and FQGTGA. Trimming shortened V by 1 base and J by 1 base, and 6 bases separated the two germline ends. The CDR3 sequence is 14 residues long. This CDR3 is CASSLNEGTDTQYF. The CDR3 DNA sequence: TGTGCCAGCAGCTTAAATGAGGGCACAGATACGCAGTATTTT.

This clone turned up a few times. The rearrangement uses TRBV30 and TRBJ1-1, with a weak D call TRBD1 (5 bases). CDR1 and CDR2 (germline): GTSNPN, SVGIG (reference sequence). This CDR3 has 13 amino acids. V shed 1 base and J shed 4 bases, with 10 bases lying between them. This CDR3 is CAWSEDGGTEAFF. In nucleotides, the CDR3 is TGTGCCTGGAGTGAAGACGGGGGCACTGAAGCTTTCTTT.

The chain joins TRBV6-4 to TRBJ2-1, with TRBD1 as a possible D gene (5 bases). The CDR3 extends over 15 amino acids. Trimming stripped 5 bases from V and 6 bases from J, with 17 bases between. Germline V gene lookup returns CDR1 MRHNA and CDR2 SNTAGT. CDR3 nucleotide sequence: TGTGCCAGCAGTCAACCAATCACAGGTCCCAATGAGCAGTTCTTC. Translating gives CASSQPITGPNEQFF.

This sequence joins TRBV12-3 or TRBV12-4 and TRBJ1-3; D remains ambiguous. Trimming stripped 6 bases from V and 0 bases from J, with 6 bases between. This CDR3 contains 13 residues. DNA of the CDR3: TGTGCCAGCAGGGCCAGCTCTGGAAACACCATATATTTT. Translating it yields CASRASSGNTIYF.

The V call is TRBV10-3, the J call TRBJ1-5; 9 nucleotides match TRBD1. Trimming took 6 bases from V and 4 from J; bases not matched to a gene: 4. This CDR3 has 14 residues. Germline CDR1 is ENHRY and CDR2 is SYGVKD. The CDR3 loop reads CAIRGDRENQPQHF. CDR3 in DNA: TGTGCCATCAGGGGGGACAGGGAGAATCAGCCCCAGCATTTT.

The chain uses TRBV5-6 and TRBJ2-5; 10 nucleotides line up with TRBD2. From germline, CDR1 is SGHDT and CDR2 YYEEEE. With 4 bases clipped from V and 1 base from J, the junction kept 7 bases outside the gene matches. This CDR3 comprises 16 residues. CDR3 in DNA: TGTGCCAGCAGCATGAAACTAGCGGGAATCCAAGAGACCCAGTACTTC. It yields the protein CASSMKLAGIQETQYF.

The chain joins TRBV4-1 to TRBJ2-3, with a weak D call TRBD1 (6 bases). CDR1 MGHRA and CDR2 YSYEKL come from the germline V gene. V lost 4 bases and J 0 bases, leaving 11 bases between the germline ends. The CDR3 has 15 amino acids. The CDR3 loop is CASSRTGPSTDTQYF. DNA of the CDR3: TGCGCCAGCAGCCGAACAGGGCCTAGCACAGATACGCAGTATTTT.

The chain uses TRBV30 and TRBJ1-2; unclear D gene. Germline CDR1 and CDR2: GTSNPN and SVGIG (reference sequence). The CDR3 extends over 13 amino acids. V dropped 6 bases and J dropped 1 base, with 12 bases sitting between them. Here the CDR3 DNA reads TGTGCCTGCCCGCATAGTGATAACTATGGCTACACCTTC. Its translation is CACPHSDNYGYTF. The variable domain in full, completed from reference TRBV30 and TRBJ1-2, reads SQTIHQWPATLVQPVGSPLSLECTVEGTSNPNLYWYRQAAGRGLQLLFYSVGIGQISSEVPQNLSASRPQDRQFILSSKKLLLSDSGFYLCACPHSDNYGYTFGSGTRLTVV.

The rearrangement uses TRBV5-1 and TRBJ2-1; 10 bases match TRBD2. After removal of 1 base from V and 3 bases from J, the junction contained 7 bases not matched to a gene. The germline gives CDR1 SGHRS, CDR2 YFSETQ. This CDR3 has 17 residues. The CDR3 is CASSLSSAGGIYNEQFF. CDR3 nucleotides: TGCGCCAGCAGCTTGAGTTCAGCGGGAGGGATCTACAATGAGCAGTTCTTC.